The 17 T cell receptor beta chains below were found in one sample sequenced in a study of identical twins. TCRdb reanalysed the 5' RACE reads using MiXCR and keeps one entry per CDR3 protein. The top ten clones hold roughly 3.2% of a sample with a few hundred thousand distinct CDR3 sequences, approximately 10% of them seen once. This sample was also put to use in a study of yellow fever vaccine responses in identical twins.

The sample was PBMCs. All receptors come from a woman aged 18-30 years in good health.

J is TRBJ2-7 and V is TRBV29-1; weak D call: TRBD1 (6 bases). The CDR3 runs to 14 residues. Germline assignment: CDR1 SQVTM and CDR2 ANQGSEA. The V and J ends lost 6 bases and 6 bases respectively, with 21 bases between them. The CDR3 DNA follows: TGCAGCGTAGCGAAAACTCAGGGGTTAGGCGAGCAGTACTTC. It is translated as CSVAKTQGLGEQYF.

Ten or more counts support this clonotype. V gene TRBV12-3 or TRBV12-4 combines with J gene TRBJ2-3; D may be TRBD2 (6 bases). The CDR3 is made up of 15 amino acids. Trimming stripped 3 bases from V and 0 bases from J, with 10 bases between. As DNA, the CDR3 is TGTGCCAGCAGTTTGACTAGTCCTAGCACAGATACGCAGTATTTT. It specifies CASSLTSPSTDTQYF.

This clonotype was recorded a few times. The chain combines TRBV19 with TRBJ2-1; TRBD2 matches at 7 bases. The CDR3 has 14 residues. Trimming at V came to 6 bases and at J to 6 bases, leaving 8 bases not matched to a gene. Germline V gene lookup returns CDR1 LNHDA and CDR2 SQIVND (reference sequence). For the CDR3, the DNA is TGTGCCAGTAGCTCCATTGGCGGGAGCAATGAGCAGTTCTTC. It codes for CASSSIGGSNEQFF.

This clonotype was seen at least ten times. The chain couples TRBV25-1 to TRBJ2-3; 9 bases match TRBD2. The CDR3 totals 17 residues. Germline loops: CDR1 MGHDK, CDR2 SYGVNS. J was trimmed by 1 base and V by 1 base; bases with no gene match: 6. The CDR3 DNA is TGTGCCAGCAGTGAATTTGCGGGAGGGCTCGGCACAGATACGCAGTATTTT. Encoded protein: CASSEFAGGLGTDTQYF.

This clonotype was counted at least ten times. The rearrangement joins TRBV6-1 to TRBJ2-7; D remains unclear. This CDR3 is built from 14 residues. Germline CDR1 is MNHNS and CDR2 is SASEGT. V gave up 2 bases and J gave up 2 bases, with 10 bases separating them. The CDR3 bases are TGTGCCAGCAGTGAATCGCCAGGCCCCTACGAGCAGTACTTC. Translated: CASSESPGPYEQYF.

A few counts support this clonotype. This chain connects TRBV7-2 to TRBJ2-5; the D gene is possibly TRBD2 (6 bases). The CDR3 has 12 amino acids. The V gene's germline CDR1 is SGHTA and CDR2 FQGNSA. V was clipped by 5 bases and J by 7 bases, with 11 bases between them. The CDR3 sequence: CASSPNGGTQYF. The CDR3 DNA reads as TGTGCCAGCAGCCCGAACGGGGGGACCCAGTACTTC.

This clonotype occurred many times. This chain connects TRBV4-3 to TRBJ2-3; 9 bases fit TRBD2. The CDR3 has 17 amino acids. Germline V CDR1 and CDR2: LGHNA, YSLEER. Trimming took 2 bases from V and 1 from J; bases not matched to a gene: 7. The CDR3 protein is CASSQIAGDGGTDTQYF. CDR3 sequence (DNA): TGCGCCAGCAGCCAAATAGCGGGAGACGGTGGCACAGATACGCAGTATTTT.

This clonotype was counted only a few times. The V call is TRBV5-1, the J call TRBJ1-5, with TRBD1 matching over 9 bases. Germline assignment: CDR1 SGHRS and CDR2 YFSETQ. The CDR3 consists of 15 residues. Germline trimming cut 4 bases from V and 5 bases from J; bases unmatched to any gene: 7. DNA of the CDR3: TGCGCCAGCAGCCGTACGGGACAGGGAGATCAGCCCCAGCATTTT. As protein: CASSRTGQGDQPQHF.

This clonotype was found a few times. The chain is built from TRBV5-6 and TRBJ2-7; no definite D call. Trimming stripped 0 bases from V and 2 bases from J, with 9 bases between. The germline gives CDR1 SGHDT, CDR2 YYEEEE. The CDR3 length is 14 residues. The CDR3 DNA follows: TGTGCCAGCAGCTTGGAGCGAAGGGCCTACGAGCAGTACTTC. Its translation: CASSLERRAYEQYF.

This chain joins TRBV7-9 and TRBJ2-3; the D is unclear. Deletions cut 3 bases from V and 6 bases from J, with 19 bases between. From germline, CDR1 is SEHNR and CDR2 FQNEAQ (reference sequence). CDR3 length equals 16 residues. CDR3 loop: CASSFSSSRWADTQYF. The CDR3 DNA is TGTGCCAGCAGCTTTTCATCTAGTAGGTGGGCGGATACGCAGTATTTT. The variable domain in full, with the rest retrieved from reference TRBV7-9 and TRBJ2-3, is DTGVSQNPRHKITKRGQNVTFRCDPISEHNRLYWYRQTLGQGPEFLTYFQNEAQLEKSRLLSDRFSAERPKGSFSTLEIQRTEQGDSAMYLCASSFSSSRWADTQYFGPGTRLTVL.

This chain joins TRBV12-5 and TRBJ2-7; 10 bases line up with TRBD1. V lost 0 bases and J lost 5; bases outside the gene matches: 7. Per germline, CDR1 LGHNT and CDR2 FRNRAP. The CDR3 is 16 amino acids. The chain's CDR3 is CASGLVLGQGPHEQYF. CDR3 DNA: TGTGCTAGTGGTTTGGTACTGGGACAGGGGCCCCACGAGCAGTACTTC.

This clonotype was counted ten times or more. The CDR3: CASSPDRTQYF. DNA of the CDR3: TGTGCCAGCAGCCCGGACAGGACGCAGTATTTT. The V call is TRBV7-2, the J call TRBJ2-3; 7 bases map to TRBD1. CDR1 and CDR2 from the germline V gene are SGHTA and FQGNSA. V shed 5 bases and J 9 bases; nucleotides not matched to a gene: 2. CDR3 length equals 11 residues. Looking up the rest from reference TRBV7-2 and TRBJ2-3 gives the full variable domain: GAGVSQSPSNKVTEKGKDVELRCDPISGHTALYWYRQSLGQGLEFLIYFQGNSAPDKSGLPSDRFSAERTGGSVSTLTIQRTQQEDSAVYLCASSPDRTQYFGPGTRLTVL.

In this sample, this clonotype turned up many times. J is TRBJ2-1 and V is TRBV24-1; 7 positions match TRBD1. Germline lookup yields CDR1 KGHDR and CDR2 SFDVKD. V shed 3 bases and J 3 bases; nucleotides not matched to a gene: 7. This CDR3 region has 16 residues. The CDR3 loop reads CATSDAQGINYNEQFF. The CDR3 bases are TGTGCCACCAGTGATGCACAGGGGATTAACTACAATGAGCAGTTCTTC.

In this sample, this clonotype turned up many times. This rearrangement joins TRBV5-1 to TRBJ2-7, with TRBD1 as a possible D gene (5 bases). The CDR3 contains 13 residues. Trimming removed 5 bases from V and 0 bases from J, with 9 bases in between. From germline, CDR1 is SGHRS and CDR2 YFSETQ. CDR3 residues: CASSRQSSYEQYF. Here the CDR3 DNA reads TGCGCCAGCAGTCGACAGAGCTCCTACGAGCAGTACTTC.

This clonotype was detected a few times. Germline is not matched at one junction end, which may reflect a read error. This chain joins TRBV4-1 and TRBJ2-7, with 9 bases identical to TRBD2. Germline V gene sequence: CDR1 MGHRA, CDR2 YSYEKL. This CDR3 contains 13 residues. CDR3 sequence reads: CASSQDRGGRALF. Written as DNA, the CDR3 is TGCGCCAGCAGCCAAGATCGCGGCGGGAGGGCCTTGTTC.

This clonotype was counted at least ten times. V gene TRBV12-3 or TRBV12-4 combines with J gene TRBJ2-7; a weak D match, TRBD1 (6 bases). Deletions cut 6 bases from V and 2 bases from J, with 14 bases between. This CDR3 spans 14 amino acids. The CDR3 loop reads CASSSPGEPYEQYF. CDR3 DNA sequence: TGTGCCAGCAGCAGTCCAGGGGAACCCTACGAGCAGTACTTC.

The gene calls are TRBV7-2 and TRBJ2-7; D remains ambiguous. Trimming stripped 6 bases from V and 3 bases from J, with 18 bases between. The germline V gene encodes CDR1 SGHTA and CDR2 FQGNSA. The CDR3 extends over 15 amino acids. The CDR3 DNA sequence: TGTGCCAGCAGATCCCCGGGCAGCTCAAACTACGAGCAGTACTTC. Its protein is CASRSPGSSNYEQYF.